This T cell receptor (beta chain) emerged from a study of T cells after yellow fever vaccination. On this clonotype itself: This clone may be a read error of a much larger clone one base away.

5'RACE template switching generated TCR cDNA, adding a universal primer site and UMIs. TCRdb re-called the 5' RACE reads with MiXCR, one entry per CDR3 protein. Here the sample spans some 240,000 distinct CDR3 sequences, 3.6% being singletons. Germline V gene data show CDR1 as MNHEY and CDR2 as SVGAGI. The CDR3 loop spans 16 amino acids. V is TRBV6-5 and J is TRBJ2-2; TRBD2 might be the D (7 bases). This specimen consisted of PBMCs, obtained 15 days after the yellow fever booster vaccination. The TCR was taken from a young man who received the YFV17D yellow fever vaccine. The CDR3 DNA follows: TGTGACAGCAGTCCCCGTGGGGGGGCGGTCACCGGGGAGCTGTTTTTT. Protein product: CDSSPRGGAVTGELFF.